This T cell receptor beta chain emerged from a study of blood T cell repertoires in COVID-19. Study details: In each case, the material was cDNA or gDNA derived from T cells, B-cell-depleted T cells, or PBMCs.

Participants were placed into cohorts based on the clinical history they reported. Per the original methods: How many nucleated cells were present was estimated from reference gene primer amplification. Profiling relied on immunoSEQ multiplex PCR, and the TCRdb table lists in-frame clones only, not all of them. V and J calls plus clone size are reproduced from that table; the DNA served to infer D and trimming. This table has 200,000 to 300,000 clones, 89% appearing once. Germline V gene data show CDR1 as SGHAT and CDR2 as FQNNGV. V was pared by 2 bases and J by 4 bases, with 14 bases between. This CDR3 spans 15 amino acids.

The material sequenced was PBMCs or T cells enriched from blood (not recorded which). The sequence was collected from a woman in her 30s with acute COVID-19. V and J are TRBV11-2 and TRBJ1-2; D may be TRBD1 (5 bases). The CDR3 spells CASSLNPGSGYGYTF. The CDR3 DNA reads as TGTGCCAGCAGCTTAAATCCAGGGTCGGGCTATGGCTACACCTTC.